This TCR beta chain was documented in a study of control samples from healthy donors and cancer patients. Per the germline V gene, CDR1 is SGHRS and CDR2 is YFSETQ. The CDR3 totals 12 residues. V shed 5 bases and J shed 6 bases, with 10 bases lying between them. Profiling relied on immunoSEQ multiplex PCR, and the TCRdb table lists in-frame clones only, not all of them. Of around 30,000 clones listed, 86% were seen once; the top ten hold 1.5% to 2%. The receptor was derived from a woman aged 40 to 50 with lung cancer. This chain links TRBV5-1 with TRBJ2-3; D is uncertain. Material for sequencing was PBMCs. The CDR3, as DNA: TGCGCCAGCAGTTACGCCCTGGATACGCAGTATTTT. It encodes CASSYALDTQYF.